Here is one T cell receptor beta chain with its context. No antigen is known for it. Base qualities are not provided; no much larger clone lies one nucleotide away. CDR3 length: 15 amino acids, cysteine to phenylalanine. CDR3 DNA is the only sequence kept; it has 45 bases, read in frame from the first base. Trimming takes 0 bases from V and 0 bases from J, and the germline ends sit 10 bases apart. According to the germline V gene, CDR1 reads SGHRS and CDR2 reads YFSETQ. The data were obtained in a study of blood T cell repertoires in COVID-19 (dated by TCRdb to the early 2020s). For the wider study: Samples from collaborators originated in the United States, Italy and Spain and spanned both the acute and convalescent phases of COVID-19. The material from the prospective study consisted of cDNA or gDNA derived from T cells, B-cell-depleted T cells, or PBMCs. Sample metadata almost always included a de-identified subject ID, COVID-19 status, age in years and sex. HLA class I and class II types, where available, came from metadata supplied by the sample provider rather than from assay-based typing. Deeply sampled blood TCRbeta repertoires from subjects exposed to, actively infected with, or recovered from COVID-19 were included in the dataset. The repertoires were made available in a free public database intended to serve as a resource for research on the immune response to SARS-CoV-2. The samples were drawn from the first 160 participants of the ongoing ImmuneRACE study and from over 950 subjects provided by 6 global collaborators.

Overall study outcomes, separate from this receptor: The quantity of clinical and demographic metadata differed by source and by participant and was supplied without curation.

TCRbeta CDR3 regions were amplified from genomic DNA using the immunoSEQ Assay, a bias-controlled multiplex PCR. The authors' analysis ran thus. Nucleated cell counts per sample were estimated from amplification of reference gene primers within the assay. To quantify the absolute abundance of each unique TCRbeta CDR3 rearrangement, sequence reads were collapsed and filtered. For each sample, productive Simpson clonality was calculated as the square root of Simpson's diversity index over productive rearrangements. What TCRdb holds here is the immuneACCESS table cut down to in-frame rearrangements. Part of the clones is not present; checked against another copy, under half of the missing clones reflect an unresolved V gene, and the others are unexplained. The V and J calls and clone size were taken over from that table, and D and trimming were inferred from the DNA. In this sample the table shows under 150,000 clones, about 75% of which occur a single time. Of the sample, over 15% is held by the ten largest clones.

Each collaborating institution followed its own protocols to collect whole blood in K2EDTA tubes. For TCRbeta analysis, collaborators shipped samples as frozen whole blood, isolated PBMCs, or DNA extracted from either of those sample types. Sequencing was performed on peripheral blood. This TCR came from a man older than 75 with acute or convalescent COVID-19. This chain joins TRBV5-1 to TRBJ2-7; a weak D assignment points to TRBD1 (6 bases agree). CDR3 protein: CASSLAPGVSYEQYF. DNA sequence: TGCGCCAGCAGCTTGGCCCCAGGGGTCTCCTACGAGCAGTACTTC. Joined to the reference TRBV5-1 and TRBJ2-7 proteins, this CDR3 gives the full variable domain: KAGVTQTPRYLIKTRGQQVTLSCSPISGHRSVSWYQQTPGQGLQFLFEYFSETQRNKGNFPGRFSGRQFSNSRSEMNVSTLELGDSALYLCASSLAPGVSYEQYFGPGTRLTVT.